These 29 T cell receptor beta chains originate from one sample sequenced in a study of cytomegalovirus exposure and HLA in healthy donors. PCR amplification relied on 60 Vbeta primers (plus 13 Jbeta primers). Sequencing was performed with immunoSEQ multiplex PCR; in TCRdb, only in-frame clones are kept and a portion is missing. The sample contains about 150,000 clones, 65% to 85% of which appear only once. Sequenced material: PBMCs. The origin of the receptors is a man between 18 and 29 years old in good health and CMV-seronegative.

This clone was found a few times. This sequence joins TRBV11-3 and TRBJ1-2; 11 nucleotides align to TRBD1. The CDR3 loop spans 15 amino acids. Per the germline V gene, CDR1 is SGHNT and CDR2 is YENEEA. J lost 8 bases, V lost 5 bases, and 10 bases had no gene match. CDR3 sequence: CASSPSGQGAEGYTF. In nucleotides, the CDR3 is TGTGCCAGCAGCCCCTCAGGACAGGGGGCCGAAGGCTACACCTTC.

Details on this clone: Other DNA sequences in the same sample also yield this CDR3. The chain has TRBV7-9 and TRBJ2-5; 7 bases line up with TRBD1. J lost 4 bases, V lost 5 bases, and 4 bases had no gene match. Germline V CDR1 and CDR2: SEHNR, FQNEAQ (reference sequence). CDR3 length: 13 amino acids. The CDR3, as DNA: TGTGCCAGCAGCCCCAACAGGGGAGAGACCCAGTACTTC. Translated: CASSPNRGETQYF.

The chain recombines TRBV13 with TRBJ1-6; 7 nucleotides agree with TRBD1. Germline V gives CDR1 PRHDT, CDR2 FYEKMQ (reference sequence). Trimming at V came to 4 bases and at J to 10 bases, leaving 10 bases not matched to a gene. The CDR3 loop spans 15 amino acids. CDR3 loop: CASSSQGRGESPLHF. The CDR3 DNA reads as TGTGCCAGCAGCTCCCAGGGCAGGGGGGAATCACCCCTCCACTTT.

The V and J genes are TRBV7-2 and TRBJ1-2, with D maybe TRBD1 (6 bases). This CDR3 is built from 13 residues. V was shortened by 1 base and J by 12 bases, with 15 bases between the two germline ends. Germline loops: CDR1 SGHTA, CDR2 FQGNSA. CDR3 sequence reads: CASSLGTDRTDTF. CDR3 nucleotide sequence: TGTGCCAGCAGCTTAGGAACGGACAGAACTGACACCTTC.

The chain uses TRBV18 and TRBJ2-5; no clear D. Germline CDR1 is KGHSH and CDR2 is LQKENI. V lost 1 base and J lost 5, with 11 bases in between. The CDR3 runs 14 residues. The CDR3 coding sequence is TGTGCCAGCTCACCACAGGCGAGCAGGGAGACCCAGTACTTC. This encodes CASSPQASRETQYF. The variable domain in full, with the rest retrieved from reference TRBV18 and TRBJ2-5, is NAGVMQNPRHLVRRRGQEARLRCSPMKGHSHVYWYRQLPEEGLKFMVYLQKENIIDESGMPKERFSAEFPKEGPSILRIQQVVRGDSAAYFCASSPQASRETQYFGPGTRLLVL.

This clone was seen a few times. The junction and the germline gene differ at one end; a read error may be behind it. The chain joins TRBV7-7 to TRBJ2-5, with D uncertain. The length of the CDR3 is 14 residues. Germline CDR1 reads SSHAT; CDR2 reads FNYEAQ (reference sequence). Here the CDR3 reads CASSLDVQQETQYF. Written as DNA, the CDR3 is TGTGCTAGCAGCTTAGACGTCCAGCAAGAGACCCAGTACTTC.

This rearrangement joins TRBV10-1 to TRBJ2-2; 7 bases match TRBD1. Germline CDR1 is WNHNN and CDR2 is SYGVQD (reference sequence). Trimming at V came to 6 bases and at J to 4 bases, leaving 5 bases not matched to a gene. There are 14 residues in the CDR3. The CDR3 nucleotides are TGCGCCAGCAGCGCAGGGGGATTCACCGGGGAGCTGTTTTTT. It yields the protein CASSAGGFTGELFF.

V gene TRBV6-5 combines with J gene TRBJ1-1; D gene ambiguous. This CDR3 is built from 11 residues. The V gene's germline CDR1 is MNHEY and CDR2 SVGAGI. The germline V and J ends were trimmed by 10 bases and 4 bases, with 10 bases remaining between them. For the CDR3, the DNA is TGTGCCACCCGGGGAGGCACTGAAGCTTTCTTT. Translated, it gives CATRGGTEAFF.

The chain has TRBV6-1 and TRBJ1-2; the match to TRBD1 covers 9 bases. The CDR3 length is 15 residues. Germline assignment: CDR1 MNHNS and CDR2 SASEGT. The trim removed 6 bases at V and 1 base at J, leaving 6 bases unmatched. Here the CDR3 reads CASSKGTGSNYGYTF. The CDR3 DNA sequence: TGTGCCAGCAGCAAGGGGACAGGGAGTAACTATGGCTACACCTTC.

CDR3: CASRNRKNEQFF. CDR3 nucleotide sequence: TGTGCCAGCAGAAACAGAAAGAATGAGCAGTTCTTC. The genes are TRBV2 and TRBJ2-1; D is undetermined. The CDR3 extends over 12 amino acids. Per the germline V gene, CDR1 is SNHLY and CDR2 is FYNNEI. The V end lost 6 bases, the J end lost 7 bases, and 10 bases lay between the germline ends.

The CDR3, as DNA: TGTGCCAGCAGCTTAGGAGGACTAAGTAGCAATGAGCAGTTCTTC. Translating gives CASSLGGLSSNEQFF. The chain couples TRBV11-2 to TRBJ2-1; D might be TRBD2 (6 bases). V shed 1 base and J shed 6 bases, with 13 bases lying between them. The CDR3 sequence is 15 residues long. From germline, CDR1 is SGHAT and CDR2 FQNNGV.

V is TRBV6-6 and J is TRBJ1-1, with D hard to call. Germline CDR1 and CDR2: MNHNY and SVGAGI (reference sequence). Trimming shortened V by 3 bases and J by 11 bases, and 16 bases separated the two germline ends. The CDR3 runs to 13 residues. As DNA, the CDR3 is TGTGCCAGCAGTTATTTAGAGACTGAGGAGGCTTTCTTT. Encoded protein: CASSYLETEEAFF.

The chain joins TRBV2 to TRBJ2-1, with TRBD1 identical over 8 bases. There are 14 residues in the CDR3. Germline V gives CDR1 SNHLY, CDR2 FYNNEI. Unmatched junction bases numbered 5, after V lost 3 bases and J lost 7 bases. DNA of the CDR3: TGTGCCAGCAGTGAGAGGACAGGGCGGAATGAGCAGTTCTTC. Translating it yields CASSERTGRNEQFF. Looking up the rest from reference TRBV2 and TRBJ2-1 gives the full variable domain: EPEVTQTPSHQVTQMGQEVILRCVPISNHLYFYWYRQILGQKVEFLVSFYNNEISEKSEIFDDQFSVERPDGSNFTLKIRSTKLEDSAMYFCASSERTGRNEQFFGPGTRLTVL.

The chain couples TRBV7-2 to TRBJ1-6; a weak D match, TRBD1 (5 bases). Germline CDR1 SGHTA, CDR2 FQGNSA. CDR3 length: 16 amino acids. Trimming pared 0 bases from V and 2 bases from J, leaving 8 bases between. The CDR3 nucleotides are TGTGCCAGCAGCTTAGCGCTACAGGCCTATAATTCACCCCTCCACTTT. Residues: CASSLALQAYNSPLHF.

This chain links TRBV4-1 with TRBJ2-5; D is perhaps TRBD2 (5 bases). The CDR3 extends over 15 amino acids. Germline CDR1 is MGHRA and CDR2 is YSYEKL. The V and J ends lost 1 base and 7 bases respectively, with 16 bases between them. CDR3 region: CASSQGHGVGGTQYF. The CDR3 nucleotides are TGCGCCAGCAGCCAAGGACACGGAGTCGGAGGGACCCAGTACTTC.

This clone turned up a few times. The chain combines TRBV6-4 with TRBJ2-1; D might be TRBD2 (6 bases). V shed 6 bases and J shed 0 bases, with 15 bases lying between them. The CDR3 extends over 16 amino acids. The germline V gene has CDR1 MRHNA and CDR2 SNTAGT. The CDR3, as DNA: TGTGCCAGCAGCGGGGGACGGGTCAGCTCCTACAATGAGCAGTTCTTC. Its protein is CASSGGRVSSYNEQFF.

The gene calls are TRBV7-2 and TRBJ1-5; 11 bases are a match to TRBD1. Germline CDR1 SGHTA, CDR2 FQGNSA. The CDR3 has 15 amino acids. J was trimmed by 6 bases and V by 4 bases; bases with no gene match: 5. CDR3 amino acids: CASSSGTGGSQPQHF. For the CDR3, the DNA is TGTGCCAGCAGCTCGGGGACAGGGGGAAGTCAGCCCCAGCATTTT.

This sequence joins TRBV19 and TRBJ1-3; D remains ambiguous. V lost 10 bases and J lost 0, with 16 bases in between. The CDR3 loop spans 15 amino acids. CDR1 is LNHDA and CDR2 is SQIVND in the germline V gene (reference sequence). CDR3 amino acids: CATSRGRNSGNTIYF. The CDR3 region has the DNA TGTGCCACTTCACGAGGGCGGAACTCTGGAAACACCATATATTTT.

The rearrangement joins TRBV28 to TRBJ1-2; 7 bases align to TRBD1. The germline V gene encodes CDR1 MDHEN and CDR2 SYDVKM. This CDR3 comprises 13 residues. The trim removed 10 bases at V and 7 bases at J, leaving 12 bases unmatched. In DNA form, the CDR3 reads TGTGCCACCCGGGACAGTACCCTTGGTGGCTACACCTTC. This encodes CATRDSTLGGYTF.

This rearrangement joins TRBV2 to TRBJ2-5; TRBD1 matches 11 bases. The J call could be wrong; TRBJ2-7 is a better fit for the DNA end. Germline-derived CDR1 and CDR2 are SNHLY and FYNNEI. The CDR3 contains 13 residues. CDR3 sequence (DNA): TGTGCCAGCACGAAGGACAGGGGGCACGAGCAGTACTTC. Translating it yields CASTKDRGHEQYF.

The chain uses TRBV7-9 and TRBJ1-4; 8 nucleotides align to TRBD1. The CDR3 has 14 residues. The V gene end was trimmed by 6 bases and the J gene end by 4 bases; junction bases not matched to a gene: 4. The germline gives CDR1 SEHNR, CDR2 FQNEAQ (reference sequence). CDR3 residues: CASSRDRNNEKLFF. The CDR3, as DNA: TGTGCCAGCAGTCGGGACAGGAATAATGAAAAACTGTTTTTT.

For the CDR3, the DNA is TGCAGCGTCCGACAGGGGGGAGCTAATGAAAAACTGTTTTTT. It codes for CSVRQGGANEKLFF. The rearrangement links TRBV29-1 to TRBJ1-4; TRBD1 agrees at 9 bases. The CDR3 extends over 14 amino acids. V shed 6 bases, J shed 3 bases, and the junction held 5 bases outside the gene matches. CDR1 and CDR2 (germline): SQVTM, ANQGSEA. The variable domain in full, completed from reference TRBV29-1 and TRBJ1-4, reads SAVISQKPSRDICQRGTSLTIQCQVDSQVTMMFWYRQQPGQSLTLIATANQGSEATYESGFVIDKFPISRPNLTFSTLTVSNMSPEDSSIYLCSVRQGGANEKLFFGSGTQLSVL.

This clone was recorded only once. The rearrangement joins TRBV5-4 to TRBJ2-3; D is possibly TRBD2 (7 bases). The CDR3 contains 17 residues. Germline V lookup: CDR1 SGHNT, CDR2 YYREEE (reference sequence). Trimming shortened V by 1 base and J by 0 bases, and 15 bases separated the two germline ends. CDR3 residues: CASSLIDGGPSTDTQYF. The CDR3 DNA is TGTGCCAGCAGCTTGATCGACGGGGGGCCTAGCACAGATACGCAGTATTTT.

CDR3 loop: CASSLGQAGNYGYTF. For the CDR3, the DNA is TGTGCCAGCAGCTTAGGCCAGGCAGGGAACTATGGCTACACCTTC. The gene calls are TRBV7-2 and TRBJ1-2, with D perhaps TRBD1 (5 bases). The V gene's germline CDR1 is SGHTA and CDR2 FQGNSA. The CDR3 has 15 residues. With 1 base removed from V and 2 bases from J, the gap between germline ends came to 11 bases.

This sequence joins TRBV10-3 and TRBJ2-7, with 8 bases fitting TRBD1. The V gene end was trimmed by 4 bases and the J gene end by 3 bases; junction bases not matched to a gene: 11. From germline, CDR1 is ENHRY and CDR2 SYGVKD. This CDR3 contains 16 residues. CDR3 protein: CAISGVGTGRLYEQYF. The CDR3 nucleotides are TGTGCCATCAGTGGTGTGGGGACAGGCCGCCTCTACGAGCAGTACTTC.

The chain employs TRBV19 and TRBJ2-2; 7 bases fit TRBD2. The CDR3 length is 14 residues. The germline gives CDR1 LNHDA, CDR2 SQIVND (reference sequence). Trimming at V came to 6 bases and at J to 2 bases, leaving 3 bases not matched to a gene. The CDR3 spells CASRATSNTGELFF. The CDR3 DNA reads as TGTGCCAGTAGGGCGACTAGCAACACCGGGGAGCTGTTTTTT. The complete variable domain, with remaining parts taken from reference TRBV19 and TRBJ2-2, reads DGGITQSPKYLFRKEGQNVTLSCEQNLNHDAMYWYRQDPGQGLRLIYYSQIVNDFQKGDIAEGYSVSREKKESFPLTVTSAQKNPTAFYLCASRATSNTGELFFGEGSRLTVL.

The chain uses TRBV5-6 and TRBJ2-5; maybe TRBD1 (5 bases). The V gene lost 1 base and the J gene lost 7 bases, with 8 bases spanning the gap. Germline lookup yields CDR1 SGHDT and CDR2 YYEEEE. The CDR3 consists of 12 residues. The chain's CDR3 is CASSLNTGTQYF. The CDR3 DNA follows: TGTGCCAGCAGCTTGAACACAGGGACCCAGTACTTC. The whole variable domain, remainder taken from reference TRBV5-6 and TRBJ2-5, is DAGVTQSPTHLIKTRGQQVTLRCSPKSGHDTVSWYQQALGQGPQFIFQYYEEEERQRGNFPDRFSGHQFPNYSSELNVNALLLGDSALYLCASSLNTGTQYFGPGTRLLVL.

This clone was observed a few times. The chain is built from TRBV27 and TRBJ1-6; D is ambiguous. V dropped 4 bases and J dropped 4 bases, with 14 bases sitting between them. The CDR3 has 16 residues. CDR1 and CDR2 (germline): MNHEY, SMNVEV (reference sequence). The CDR3 sequence: CASSSEGLGYNSPLHF. DNA of the CDR3: TGTGCCAGCAGTTCCGAGGGTCTAGGGTATAATTCACCCCTCCACTTT.

With regard to this clone: Germline is not matched at one junction end, which may reflect a read error. Other DNA sequences from this sample encode an identical CDR3 as well. The chain employs TRBV5-6 and TRBJ1-4, with D tentatively TRBD1 (5 bases). CDR1 and CDR2 (germline): SGHDT, YYEEEE. The CDR3 length is 13 residues. The CDR3 loop is CASSLAREEKLFF. CDR3 in DNA: TGCGCCAGCAGCTTGGCCAGGGAAGAAAAACTGTTTTTT.